These 19 T cell receptor beta chains were sequenced from one sample in a study of graft-versus-host responses after intestinal transplantation. Measured with immunoSEQ multiplex PCR; TCRdb has only the in-frame clones, and not every one. The profile shows tens of thousands of clones, around nine tenths of them singletons. The sample in question was bone marrow, obtained less than 750 days after intestinal transplantation. These receptor sequences come from a human patient who received an intestinal transplant, so some T cells may come from the graft donor.

V and J are TRBV30 and TRBJ1-1; no definite D call. This CDR3 has 12 residues. Per the germline V gene, CDR1 is GTSNPN and CDR2 is SVGIG (reference sequence). V lost 3 bases and J 3 bases, leaving 8 bases between the germline ends. The DNA of the CDR3 is TGTGCCTGGAGCCCTGCGGACACTGAAGCTTTCTTT. Amino acid sequence: CAWSPADTEAFF. Full variable domain (remainder filled in from reference TRBV30 and TRBJ1-1): SQTIHQWPATLVQPVGSPLSLECTVEGTSNPNLYWYRQAAGRGLQLLFYSVGIGQISSEVPQNLSASRPQDRQFILSSKKLLLSDSGFYLCAWSPADTEAFFGQGTRLTVV.

V is TRBV19 and J is TRBJ1-5; 12 bases are shared with TRBD1. The V gene end was trimmed by 5 bases and the J gene end by 6 bases; junction bases not matched to a gene: 5. There are 15 residues in the CDR3. Germline loops: CDR1 LNHDA, CDR2 SQIVND (reference sequence). CDR3 DNA sequence: TGTGCCAGTAGTGGGGACAGGGGGCAGCGTCAGCCCCAGCATTTT. This encodes CASSGDRGQRQPQHF.

The rearrangement joins TRBV6-1 to TRBJ2-5; D assignment may be TRBD1 or TRBD2 (5 bases each). This CDR3 is built from 13 residues. Germline V CDR1 and CDR2: MNHNS, SASEGT. Trimming took 1 base from V and 5 from J, leaving 8 bases between them. The chain's CDR3 is CASSEDGTETQYF. CDR3 nucleotides: TGTGCCAGCAGTGAAGACGGGACGGAGACCCAGTACTTC.

This clone was found a few times. This rearrangement joins TRBV6-4 to TRBJ1-3; D is possibly TRBD1 (6 bases). The CDR3 contains 13 residues. V was pared by 6 bases and J by 2 bases, with 8 bases between. In germline, CDR1 is MRHNA, CDR2 SNTAGT. This CDR3 reads CASSRDTGNTIYF. The CDR3 DNA follows: TGTGCCAGCAGCCGGGACACTGGAAACACCATATATTTT.

The CDR3: CASSFFATGELFF. Written as DNA, the CDR3 is TGTGCCAGCAGTTTTTTCGCGACCGGGGAGCTGTTTTTT. J is TRBJ2-2 and V is TRBV7-3; no definite D call. Trimming stripped 6 bases from V and 5 bases from J, with 10 bases between. The germline V gene has CDR1 SGHTA and CDR2 FQGTGA. The CDR3 runs 13 residues.

This clone was recorded only once. The V and J genes are TRBV14 and TRBJ2-5, with TRBD2 matching 7 bases. Looked up from germline, CDR1 is SGHDN and CDR2 is FVKESK. The CDR3 contains 15 residues. V shed 0 bases, J shed 3 bases, and the junction held 4 bases outside the gene matches. CDR3 sequence: CASSQDFGGEETQYF. CDR3 DNA: TGTGCCAGCAGCCAAGATTTTGGGGGGGAAGAGACCCAGTACTTC. Combining the CDR3 with reference TRBV14 and TRBJ2-5 gives the whole variable domain EAGVTQFPSHSVIEKGQTVTLRCDPISGHDNLYWYRRVMGKEIKFLLHFVKESKQDESGMPNNRFLAERTGGTYSTLKVQPAELEDSGVYFCASSQDFGGEETQYFGPGTRLLVL.

The chain recombines TRBV5-1 with TRBJ2-5, with 9 bases aligning to TRBD2. CDR3 length: 16 amino acids. Germline V gives CDR1 SGHRS, CDR2 YFSETQ. The ends lost 4 bases at V and 0 bases at J; junction bases unmatched: 7. The CDR3 DNA is TGCGCCAGCAGCCCCACTAGCGGGTCATACCAAGAGACCCAGTACTTC. Protein sequence: CASSPTSGSYQETQYF.

A single count supports this clone. The rearrangement links TRBV6-6 to TRBJ2-7; tentative D call: TRBD2 (7 bases). V was cut by 5 bases and J by 6 bases, with 8 bases left in between. Germline CDR1 MNHNY, CDR2 SVGAGI (reference sequence). CDR3 length: 11 residues. The chain's CDR3 is CASSRGGEQYF. In DNA, the CDR3 is TGTGCCAGCAGTAGGGGGGGCGAGCAGTACTTC.

The J gene is TRBJ2-2, the V gene TRBV29-1; tentative D call: TRBD1 (6 bases). V was pared by 6 bases and J by 2 bases, with 22 bases between. The CDR3 runs 17 residues. Germline lookup yields CDR1 SQVTM and CDR2 ANQGSEA. The CDR3 here is CSVRLWDRGGNTGELFF. For the CDR3, the DNA is TGCAGCGTACGCCTCTGGGATAGAGGGGGAAACACCGGGGAGCTGTTTTTT.

V is TRBV5-1 and J is TRBJ1-1; 11 nucleotides align to TRBD1. CDR1 is SGHRS, CDR2 YFSETQ, per germline. V lost 4 bases and J lost 0; bases outside the gene matches: 11. The CDR3 sequence is 18 residues long. The DNA for the CDR3 is TGCGCCAGCAGCGCCGGTTCTGGGACAGGGGGAATGAACACTGAAGCTTTCTTT. As protein: CASSAGSGTGGMNTEAFF.

This clone appeared a single time. The chain couples TRBV7-6 to TRBJ2-7; TRBD2 might be the D (6 bases). The ends were cut back, 1 base at V and 2 bases at J, with 18 bases in the middle. The CDR3 sequence is 17 residues long. CDR1 and CDR2 (germline): SGHVS, FNYEAQ. The CDR3 loop reads CASSLGRETGSTYEQYF. For the CDR3, the DNA is TGTGCCAGCAGCTTAGGTCGGGAGACCGGCAGTACCTACGAGCAGTACTTC.

The rearrangement links TRBV27 to TRBJ2-5; TRBD2 matches 7 bases. The germline gives CDR1 MNHEY, CDR2 SMNVEV (reference sequence). The CDR3 runs 18 residues. The V segment lost 2 bases and the J segment 3 bases; nucleotides outside the gene matches: 15. The CDR3 protein is CASSLGRGARPPEETQYF. CDR3 nucleotide sequence: TGTGCCAGCAGTTTAGGGAGGGGTGCGCGCCCCCCAGAAGAGACCCAGTACTTC.

The chain links TRBV5-1 to TRBJ1-2; 11 nucleotides agree with TRBD1. This CDR3 comprises 15 residues. Germline V lookup: CDR1 SGHRS, CDR2 YFSETQ. Losses at the gene ends were 4 bases for V and 6 bases for J; bases not matched to a gene: 8. CDR3 DNA sequence: TGCGCCAGCAGCACCACCGGGACAGGGGGAAATGGCTACACCTTC. Its translation is CASSTTGTGGNGYTF.

The chain has TRBV7-9 and TRBJ2-1; 8 positions match TRBD1. The germline CDR1 and CDR2 sequences are SEHNR and FQNEAQ (reference sequence). The CDR3 extends over 16 amino acids. The V gene end was trimmed by 4 bases and the J gene end by 4 bases; junction bases not matched to a gene: 9. This CDR3 is CASSYPGQGLYNEQFF. DNA of the CDR3: TGTGCCAGCAGCTACCCCGGACAGGGCCTATACAATGAGCAGTTCTTC.

The chain recombines TRBV2 with TRBJ2-1; possibly TRBD2 for D (5 bases). The CDR3 has 15 amino acids. Trimming stripped 7 bases from V and 2 bases from J, with 15 bases between. Germline-derived CDR1 and CDR2 are SNHLY and FYNNEI. The CDR3 loop is CASNRIGGPYNEQFF. CDR3 bases: TGTGCCAGCAACCGTATCGGCGGGCCCTACAATGAGCAGTTCTTC.

The rearrangement joins TRBV11-2 to TRBJ1-1; maybe TRBD1 (5 bases). CDR1 and CDR2 (germline): SGHAT, FQNNGV. The CDR3 length is 13 residues. V lost 5 bases to trimming and J lost 6 bases, with 13 bases between them. CDR3 bases: TGTGCCAGCAGCCGAGGGACCCCGTCTGAAGCTTTCTTT. Amino acids: CASSRGTPSEAFF.

This sequence joins TRBV15 and TRBJ1-5, with D uncertain. CDR1 and CDR2 (germline): LNHNV, YYDKDF (reference sequence). This CDR3 spans 15 amino acids. V was pared by 0 bases and J by 2 bases, with 8 bases between. CDR3 residues: CATSRDLSGNQPQHF. The DNA for the CDR3 is TGTGCCACCAGCAGAGATCTTTCCGGCAATCAGCCCCAGCATTTT.

This rearrangement joins TRBV18 to TRBJ2-5; tentative D call: TRBD1 (6 bases). Germline loops: CDR1 KGHSH, CDR2 LQKENI. The CDR3 consists of 15 residues. Deletions cut 6 bases from V and 2 bases from J, with 16 bases between. CDR3 in amino acids: CASSPRQAQQETQYF. CDR3 in DNA: TGTGCCAGCTCCCCTAGACAGGCACAACAAGAGACCCAGTACTTC.

J is TRBJ2-1 and V is TRBV9, with D possibly matching TRBD2 (5 bases). The CDR3 spans 13 residues. The germline gives CDR1 SGDLS, CDR2 YYNGEE. V lost 0 bases and J 7 bases, leaving 8 bases between the germline ends. This CDR3 is CASSVVSGNEQFF. In nucleotides, the CDR3 is TGTGCCAGCAGCGTAGTGTCGGGGAATGAGCAGTTCTTC.